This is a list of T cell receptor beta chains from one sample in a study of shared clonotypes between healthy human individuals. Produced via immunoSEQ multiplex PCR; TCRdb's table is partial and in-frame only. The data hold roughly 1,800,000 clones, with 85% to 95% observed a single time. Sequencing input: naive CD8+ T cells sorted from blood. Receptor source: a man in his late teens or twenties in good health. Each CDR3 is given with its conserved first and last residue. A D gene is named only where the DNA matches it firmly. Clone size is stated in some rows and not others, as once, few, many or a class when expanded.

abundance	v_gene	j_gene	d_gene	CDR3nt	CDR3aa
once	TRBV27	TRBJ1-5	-	TGTGCCAGCAGTTTACAGGGGAACAATCAGCCCCAGCATTTT	CASSLQGNNQPQHF
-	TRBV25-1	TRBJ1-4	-	TGTGCCAGCAGTGAATGGGGGACGGCAACTAATGAAAAACTGTTTTTT	CASSEWGTATNEKLFF
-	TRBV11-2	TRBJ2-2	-	TGTGCCAGCAGCTTAGATGGGACGGCGTTAGGGGAGCTGTTTTTT	CASSLDGTALGELFF
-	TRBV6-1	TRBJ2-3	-	TGTGCCAGCAGTGTCTCGGCGGTAGATACGCAGTATTTT	CASSVSAVDTQYF
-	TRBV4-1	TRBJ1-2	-	TGCGCCAGCAGCCAAGTGGCAGGGTCTAGAGATGGCTACACCTTC	CASSQVAGSRDGYTF
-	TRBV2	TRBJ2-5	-	TGTGCCAGCAGTGCCGGGACCCTGGGGGTAGAGACCCAGTACTTC	CASSAGTLGVETQYF
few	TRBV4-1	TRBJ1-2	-	TGCGCCAGCAGCCAGGTCGGTGGGCAGCCTAACTATGGCTACACCTTC	CASSQVGGQPNYGYTF
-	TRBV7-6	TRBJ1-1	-	TGTGCCAGCAGCCTGGGAATTATGAACACTGAAGCTTTCTTT	CASSLGIMNTEAFF
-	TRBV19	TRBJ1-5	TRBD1	TGTGCCAGTAGTATAAGACAGGGGGCCCAGCCCCAGCATTTT	CASSIRQGAQPQHF
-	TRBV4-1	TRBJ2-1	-	TGCGCCAGCAGCCAAGACTGGGCTGGGACGAGCTCCTACAATGAGCAGTTCTTC	CASSQDWAGTSSYNEQFF
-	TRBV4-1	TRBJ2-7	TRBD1	TGCGCCAGCAGCCAGGACGCCGGGACAGGGGTCTACGAGCAGTACTTC	CASSQDAGTGVYEQYF
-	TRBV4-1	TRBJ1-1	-	TGCGCCAGCAGCCAAGTCCTACACGGGAACACTGAAGCTTTCTTT	CASSQVLHGNTEAFF
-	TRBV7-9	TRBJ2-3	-	TGTGCCAGCAGCTTTGGGGGATTACCTAGCACAGATACGCAGTATTTT	CASSFGGLPSTDTQYF
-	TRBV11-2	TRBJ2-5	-	TGTGCCAGCAGCTTAGATCCGTCCGAAAGAGAGACCCAGTACTTC	CASSLDPSERETQYF
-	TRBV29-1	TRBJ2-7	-	TGCAGCGTTGCCATACCTCCCAACTACGAGCAGTACTTC	CSVAIPPNYEQYF
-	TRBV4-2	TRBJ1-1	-	TGTGCCAGCAGCCCCCCCTTGGGGGTTACTGAAGCTTTCTTT	CASSPPLGVTEAFF
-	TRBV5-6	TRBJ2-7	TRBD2	TGTGCCAGCAGCACCGGGGGGGCCGCCTACGAGCAGTACTTC	CASSTGGAAYEQYF
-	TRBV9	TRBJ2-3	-	TGTGCCAGTCGAGGGCCCAGCACAGATACGCAGTATTTT	CASRGPSTDTQYF
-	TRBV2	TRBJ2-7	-	TGTGCCAGCAGTGACACAAAGGGGCTGTCTCCCGAGCAGTACTTC	CASSDTKGLSPEQYF
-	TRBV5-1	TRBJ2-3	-	TGCGCCAGCACGGTTACGCAGTATTTT	CASTVTQYF
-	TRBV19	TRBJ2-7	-	TGTGCCAGTAGTGACTATTCCTATGGTCTGGGCGAGCAGTACTTC	CASSDYSYGLGEQYF
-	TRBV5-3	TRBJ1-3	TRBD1	TGTGCCAGAAGTTACAGGGGGCATGGAAACACCATATATTTT	CARSYRGHGNTIYF
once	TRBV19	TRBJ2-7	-	TGTGCCAGTAGTCCGGCCGGCTACGAGCAGTACTTC	CASSPAGYEQYF
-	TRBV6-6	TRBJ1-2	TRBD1	TGTGCCAGCAGTGACCGGGACAGAAGATTTGGTGGCTACACCTTC	CASSDRDRRFGGYTF
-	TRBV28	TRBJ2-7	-	TGTGCCAGCAGCTCAGTAGGCTACGAGCAGTACTTC	CASSSVGYEQYF
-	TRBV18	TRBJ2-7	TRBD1	TGTGCCAGCTCACCTGGGTGGACAGGGGTTGACGAGCAGTACTTC	CASSPGWTGVDEQYF
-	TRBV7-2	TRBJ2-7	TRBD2	TGTGCCAGCAGCTTAGGAATCCAGCGGGGAGACTACGAGCAGTACTTC	CASSLGIQRGDYEQYF
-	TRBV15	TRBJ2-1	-	TGTGCCACCAGCAGAGATCGGGGTGTAGAACAATACAATGAGCAGTTCTTC	CATSRDRGVEQYNEQFF
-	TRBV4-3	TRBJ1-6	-	TGCGCCAGCAGCCAAGTGATTCAGGGAGAAGGATCCCCCCTCCACTTT	CASSQVIQGEGSPLHF
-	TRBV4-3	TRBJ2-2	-	TGCGCCAGCAGCCAGGGTCTTGAGGGGGATGGTGGCGGGGAGCTGTTTTTT	CASSQGLEGDGGGELFF
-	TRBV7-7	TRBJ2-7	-	TGTGCTAGCAGCCTGGACTGCTCCTACGAGCAGTACTTC	CASSLDCSYEQYF
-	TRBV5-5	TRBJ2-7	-	TGTGCCAGCAGCTTGACGGGGTATACCTACGAGCAGTACTTC	CASSLTGYTYEQYF
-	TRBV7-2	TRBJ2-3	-	TGTGCCAGCAGCTTAACTGTGCTTGCTAGCACAGATACGCAGTATTTT	CASSLTVLASTDTQYF
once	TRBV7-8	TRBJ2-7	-	TGTGCCAGCAGCTTACGAGGTTTCTACGAGCAGTACTTC	CASSLRGFYEQYF
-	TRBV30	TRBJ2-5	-	TGTGCCTGGACGAGGGGCAGGGGGGGCCAAGAGACCCAGTACTTC	CAWTRGRGGQETQYF
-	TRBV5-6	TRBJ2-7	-	TGTGCCAGCAGCTTTCAGGGGAGCGACGAGCAGTACTTC	CASSFQGSDEQYF
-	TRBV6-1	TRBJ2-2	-	TGTGCCAGCAGTGAAAAGATAGGCCAGGGAACCGGGGAGCTGTTTTTT	CASSEKIGQGTGELFF
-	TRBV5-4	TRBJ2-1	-	TGTGCCAGCACCCTATTAGGTGAGCAGTTCTTC	CASTLLGEQFF
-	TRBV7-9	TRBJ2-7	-	TGTGCCAGCAGCATAAAGCCACAGGCGCCTCTATTC	CASSIKPQAPLF
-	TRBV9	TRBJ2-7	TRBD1	TGTGCCAGCAGCGGACCGGGACAGGGCCCCTACGAGCAGTACTTC	CASSGPGQGPYEQYF
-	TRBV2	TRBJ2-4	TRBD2	TGTGCCAGCAGTGAAGCGCTGGGACTAGCGGTAGCCAAAAACATTCAGTACTTC	CASSEALGLAVAKNIQYF
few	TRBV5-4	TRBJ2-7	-	TGTGCCAGCAGCTTGCGGGGGGCTTCCTACGAGCAGTACTTC	CASSLRGASYEQYF